This TCR beta chain was recorded in a study of T cells in Graves' hyperthyroidism and ophthalmopathy. Germline V gene sequence: CDR1 LNHDA, CDR2 SQIVND (reference sequence). This CDR3 has 15 amino acids. Researchers took RNA transcripts and amplified the TCR beta CDR3 regions from them. The study used the HTBI primer set for a first-round RT-PCR of the TCR CDR3. From the multiplex PCR reads, TCRdb called clonotypes with MiXCR, one entry per CDR3 protein. Of roughly 570,000 distinct CDR3 sequences listed, 40% to 55% are singletons. This clonotype was observed once. Its antigen is unknown. At one of its ends the junction is not consistent with the germline gene, which may arise from a read error. Study results and caveats: A median about 7 months before onset, the model predicted ophthalmopathy. A model built on 13 V-J features separated ophthalmopathy from stable hyperthyroidism.

The origin of this receptor is a woman aged 18-29 years with Graves' hyperthyroidism. The sample taken for sequencing was peripheral blood or thyroid tissue (not recorded which). The chain couples TRBV19 to TRBJ2-7; weak D call: TRBD1 (6 bases). The CDR3 DNA reads as TGCGCCAGTAGTGAACCATCCAGGGGTGGCTACGAGCAGTACTTC. Protein product: CASSEPSRGGYEQYF.